Below, one T cell receptor beta chain is given with its context. This record comes from a study of control samples from healthy donors and cancer patients. Germline trimming cut 3 bases from V and 7 bases from J; bases unmatched to any gene: 4. Looked up from germline, CDR1 is LNHNV and CDR2 is YYDKDF (reference sequence). The CDR3 consists of 15 residues. Here immunoSEQ multiplex PCR was the method, and the copy in TCRdb shows in-frame clones only, minus some. The data contain around 80,000 clones, approximately 89% of them seen just once; the ten biggest clones take up around 20%. Material: blood. J is TRBJ2-7 and V is TRBV15; 15 bases line up with TRBD2. This clonotype originated in a middle-aged man in good health. CDR3 nucleotide sequence: TGTGCCACCAGCAGGGGACTAGCGGGAGGCAGGGAGCAGTACTTC. Translating it yields CATSRGLAGGREQYF.